This T cell receptor (beta chain) was identified during a study of cytomegalovirus exposure and HLA in healthy donors. This clone was seen many times. Profiling relied on immunoSEQ multiplex PCR, and the TCRdb table lists in-frame clones only, not all of them. The repertoire has about 190,000 clones, approximately 80% of them found once; the top ten carry less than 8.5%. V dropped 3 bases and J dropped 2; count of bases not matched to a gene: 3. The germline V gene has CDR1 SGHRS and CDR2 YFSETQ. There are 15 residues in the CDR3. The chain carries TRBV5-1 and TRBJ2-1; 9 bases match TRBD2. The sample taken for sequencing was PBMCs. This clonotype originated in a man between 18 and 29 years old in good health and CMV-seropositive. The DNA for the CDR3 is TGCGCCAGCAGCTCAGCGGGAGGCGCCTACAATGAGCAGTTCTTC. Translating it yields CASSSAGGAYNEQFF.